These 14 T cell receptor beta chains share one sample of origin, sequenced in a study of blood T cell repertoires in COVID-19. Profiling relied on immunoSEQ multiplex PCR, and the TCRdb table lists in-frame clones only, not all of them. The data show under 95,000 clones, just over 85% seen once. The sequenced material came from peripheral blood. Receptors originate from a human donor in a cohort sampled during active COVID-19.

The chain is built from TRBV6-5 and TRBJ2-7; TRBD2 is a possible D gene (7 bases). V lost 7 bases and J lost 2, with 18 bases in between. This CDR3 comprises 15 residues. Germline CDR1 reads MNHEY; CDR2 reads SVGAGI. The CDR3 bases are TGTGCCAGCACTCGAGGGGGAGGGCCTACCTACGAGCAGTACTTC. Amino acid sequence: CASTRGGGPTYEQYF.

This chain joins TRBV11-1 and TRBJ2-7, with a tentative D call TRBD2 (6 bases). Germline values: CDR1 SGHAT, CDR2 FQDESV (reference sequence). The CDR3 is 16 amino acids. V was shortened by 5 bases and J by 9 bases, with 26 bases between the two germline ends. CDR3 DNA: TGTGCCAGCAGCATTGGACCCGGGACTTGGGGAATCGGGCAGTACTTC. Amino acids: CASSIGPGTWGIGQYF. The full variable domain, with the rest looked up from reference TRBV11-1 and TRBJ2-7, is EAEVAQSPRYKITEKSQAVAFWCDPISGHATLYWYRQILGQGPELLVQFQDESVVDDSQLPKDRFSAERLKGVDSTLKIQPAELGDSAMYLCASSIGPGTWGIGQYFGPGTRLTVT.

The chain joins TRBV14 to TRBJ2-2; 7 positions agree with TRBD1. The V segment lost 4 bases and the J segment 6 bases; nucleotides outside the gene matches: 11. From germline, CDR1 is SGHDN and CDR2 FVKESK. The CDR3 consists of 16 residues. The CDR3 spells CASSPTGVLRSGELFF. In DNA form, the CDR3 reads TGTGCCAGCAGCCCCACAGGGGTTTTAAGATCCGGGGAGCTGTTTTTT.

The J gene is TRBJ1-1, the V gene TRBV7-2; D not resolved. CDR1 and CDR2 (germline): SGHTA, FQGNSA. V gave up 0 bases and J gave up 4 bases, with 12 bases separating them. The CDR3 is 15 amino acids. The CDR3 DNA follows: TGTGCCAGCAGCTTAGCGCCGTCGGGGTTCACTGAAGCTTTCTTT. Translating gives CASSLAPSGFTEAFF.

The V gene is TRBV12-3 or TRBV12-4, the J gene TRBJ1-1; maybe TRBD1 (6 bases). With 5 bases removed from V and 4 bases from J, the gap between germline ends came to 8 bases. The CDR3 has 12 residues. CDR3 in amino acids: CASSTGSTEAFF. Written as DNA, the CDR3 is TGTGCCAGCAGTACAGGGTCCACTGAAGCTTTCTTT.

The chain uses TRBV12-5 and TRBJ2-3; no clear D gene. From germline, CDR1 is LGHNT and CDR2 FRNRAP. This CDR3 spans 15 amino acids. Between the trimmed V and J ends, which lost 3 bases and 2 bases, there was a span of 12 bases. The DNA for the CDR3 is TGTGCTAGTGGTTTTCTGGGCAGTAACACAGATACGCAGTATTTT. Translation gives CASGFLGSNTDTQYF. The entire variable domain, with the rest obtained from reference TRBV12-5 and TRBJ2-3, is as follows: DARVTQTPRHKVTEMGQEVTMRCQPILGHNTVFWYRQTMMQGLELLAYFRNRAPLDDSGMPKDRFSAEMPDATLATLKIQPSEPRDSAVYFCASGFLGSNTDTQYFGPGTRLTVL.

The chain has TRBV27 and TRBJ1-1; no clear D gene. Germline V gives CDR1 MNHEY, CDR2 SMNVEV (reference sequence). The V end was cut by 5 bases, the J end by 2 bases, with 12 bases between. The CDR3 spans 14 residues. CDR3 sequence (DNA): TGTGCCAGCAGTGCCCCGGGTCGTAACACTGAAGCTTTCTTT. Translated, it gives CASSAPGRNTEAFF.

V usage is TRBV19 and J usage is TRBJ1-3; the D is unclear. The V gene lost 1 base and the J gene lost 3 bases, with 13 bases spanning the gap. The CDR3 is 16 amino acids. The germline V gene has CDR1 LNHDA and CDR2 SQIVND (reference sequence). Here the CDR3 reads CASSIATSRLGNTIYF. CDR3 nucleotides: TGTGCCAGTAGTATAGCTACGTCGCGGCTTGGAAACACCATATATTTT.

CDR3: CASSAGSLAYEQYF. CDR3 in DNA: TGTGCCAGCAGTGCGGGGTCCCTGGCCTACGAGCAGTACTTC. The chain recombines TRBV2 with TRBJ2-7, with D perhaps matching TRBD2 (5 bases). CDR3 length: 14 amino acids. Germline values: CDR1 SNHLY, CDR2 FYNNEI. Trimming stripped 4 bases from V and 2 bases from J, with 12 bases between.

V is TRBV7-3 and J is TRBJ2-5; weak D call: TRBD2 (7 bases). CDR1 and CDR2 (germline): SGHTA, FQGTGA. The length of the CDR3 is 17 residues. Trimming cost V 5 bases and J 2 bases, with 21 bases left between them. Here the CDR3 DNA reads TGTGCCAGCAGCCGCTCAGCCTCCGGGGGGCAACAAGAGACCCAGTACTTC. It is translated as CASSRSASGGQQETQYF.

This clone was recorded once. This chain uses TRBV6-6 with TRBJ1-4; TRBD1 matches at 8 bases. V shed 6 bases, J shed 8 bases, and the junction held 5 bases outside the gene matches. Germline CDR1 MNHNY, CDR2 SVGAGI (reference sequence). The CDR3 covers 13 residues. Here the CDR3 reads CASSTAGGEKLFF. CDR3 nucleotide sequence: TGTGCCAGCAGCACAGCAGGGGGCGAAAAACTGTTTTTT.

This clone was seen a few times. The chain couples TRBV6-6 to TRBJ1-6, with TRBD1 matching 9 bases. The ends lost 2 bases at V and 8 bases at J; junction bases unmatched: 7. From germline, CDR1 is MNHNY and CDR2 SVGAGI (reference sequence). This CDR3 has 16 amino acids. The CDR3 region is CASSYPRTGDDSPLHF. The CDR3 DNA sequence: TGTGCCAGCAGTTACCCCCGGACAGGGGACGATTCACCCCTCCACTTT.

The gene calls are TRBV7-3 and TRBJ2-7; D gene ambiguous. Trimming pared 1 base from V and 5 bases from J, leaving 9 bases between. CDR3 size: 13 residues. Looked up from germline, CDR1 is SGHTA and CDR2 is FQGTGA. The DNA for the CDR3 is TGTGCCAGCAGCTTAAACGCGGCCGACGAGCAGTACTTC. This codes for CASSLNAADEQYF. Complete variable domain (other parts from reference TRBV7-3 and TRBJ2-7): GAGVSQTPSNKVTEKGKYVELRCDPISGHTALYWYRQSLGQGPEFLIYFQGTGAADDSGLPNDRFFAVRPEGSVSTLKIQRTERGDSAVYLCASSLNAADEQYFGPGTRLTVT.

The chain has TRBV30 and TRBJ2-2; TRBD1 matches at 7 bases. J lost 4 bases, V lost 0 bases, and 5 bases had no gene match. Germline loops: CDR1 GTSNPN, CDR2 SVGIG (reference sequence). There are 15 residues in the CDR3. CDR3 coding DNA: TGTGCCTGGAGTGTAAACAGGGGATCCACCGGGGAGCTGTTTTTT. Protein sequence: CAWSVNRGSTGELFF.